The T cell receptor beta chain under discussion was sequenced for a study of cytomegalovirus exposure and HLA in healthy donors. Across the study: Early released data comprised around 85 million unique TCRs from HLA-typed donors. Roughly 80% of 398 genotyped donors fell in the Caucasian-associated ancestry cluster.

V gave up 1 base and J gave up 0 bases, with 9 bases separating them. CDR3 length: 15 residues. Per the germline V gene, CDR1 is LNHDA and CDR2 is SQIVND (reference sequence). The PCR made use of 60 Vbeta and 13 Jbeta primers. TCRdb keeps only in-frame clones here, not all; method: immunoSEQ multiplex PCR. Altogether roughly 100,000 clones are present, about 77% being singletons, with the ten largest covering about 5%. Notes on the study in general: By HLA locus, TCR association rates varied in a later analysis, with DRB1 showing the most and HLA-C the fewest. TCR beta sequences reportedly predicted most subjects' HLA-A and HLA-B alleles accurately.

As regards this clone: Its specificity is unknown.

The rearrangement links TRBV19 to TRBJ1-2; D perhaps matches TRBD1 (5 bases). The source of this sequence is a middle-aged woman in good health and CMV-seronegative. Sample: PBMCs. Here the CDR3 reads CASSIAGGTNYGYTF. Here the CDR3 DNA reads TGTGCCAGTAGTATAGCGGGGGGAACTAACTATGGCTACACCTTC.